Following are 11 T cell receptor beta chains from one sample sequenced in a study of T cells in Graves' hyperthyroidism and ophthalmopathy. Amplified TCR beta CDR3 regions derived from RNA transcripts. Carried out on the TCR CDR3, a first-round RT-PCR used the HTBI primer set. TCRdb re-called the multiplex PCR reads through MiXCR, storing one row per CDR3 protein. The sample yields just under 750,000 distinct CDR3 sequences, 30% to 40% seen once. The sample was blood. Receptors originate from a woman in her 40s with Graves' hyperthyroidism.

This clonotype was counted only a few times. J is TRBJ2-7 and V is TRBV5-1; D may be TRBD1 (6 bases). Germline CDR1 is SGHRS and CDR2 is YFSETQ. The ends were cut back, 3 bases at V and 1 base at J, with 11 bases in the middle. There are 14 residues in the CDR3. The CDR3 nucleotides read TGCGCCAGCAGCTACAGGACAGATTCCTACGAGCAGTACTTC. Its protein product is CASSYRTDSYEQYF.

This clonotype occurred many times. The V call is TRBV9, the J call TRBJ2-7; unclear D gene. The length of the CDR3 is 14 residues. CDR1 and CDR2 (germline): SGDLS, YYNGEE. V was shortened by 0 bases and J by 3 bases, with 10 bases between the two germline ends. CDR3 DNA sequence: TGTGCCAGCAGCGTAGGTGGGGTCGACTACGAGCAGTACTTC. Translation gives CASSVGGVDYEQYF. The full variable domain, in which reference TRBV9 and TRBJ2-7 provide the parts outside the CDR3, is DSGVTQTPKHLITATGQRVTLRCSPRSGDLSVYWYQQSLDQGLQFLIQYYNGEERAKGNILERFSAQQFPDLHSELNLSSLELGDSALYFCASSVGGVDYEQYFGPGTRLTVT.

The chain combines TRBV5-1 with TRBJ1-6; D may be TRBD1 (6 bases). The germline gives CDR1 SGHRS, CDR2 YFSETQ. The V and J ends lost 0 bases and 8 bases respectively, with 12 bases between them. The CDR3 is 15 amino acids. The CDR3 reads CASSLVQGSDSPLHF. DNA for the CDR3: TGCGCCAGCAGCTTGGTCCAGGGGTCGGATTCACCCCTCCACTTT.

This clonotype was observed a few times. V gene TRBV19 combines with J gene TRBJ2-2, with D possibly being TRBD1 or TRBD2 (5 bases each). Germline CDR1 LNHDA, CDR2 SQIVND (reference sequence). Between the trimmed V and J ends, which lost 5 bases and 7 bases, there was a span of 8 bases. The CDR3 consists of 12 residues. The CDR3 spells CASSEGFGELFF. As DNA, the CDR3 is TGTGCCAGTAGTGAGGGGTTCGGGGAGCTGTTTTTT.

The chain employs TRBV6-5 and TRBJ2-7, with a tentative D call TRBD1 (6 bases). The CDR3 is 17 residues long. Germline V gene data show CDR1 as MNHEY and CDR2 as SVGAGI. Trimming pared 0 bases from V and 4 bases from J, leaving 19 bases between. In nucleotides, the CDR3 is TGTGCCAGCAGTTACTCGGGGGAACAGGGCCTGGGGTACGAGCAGTACTTC. Its translation: CASSYSGEQGLGYEQYF.

This clonotype has just one count. The J gene is TRBJ2-7, the V gene TRBV19; TRBD1 is a possible D gene (6 bases). The end of the DNA is better explained by TRBJ2-1, so the J call may be wrong. The CDR3 is 14 amino acids. Germline V CDR1 and CDR2: LNHDA, SQIVND (reference sequence). The CDR3 DNA follows: TGTGCCAGTAGTCTTCACCTACAGGGCGGTGAGCAGTTCTTC. Its protein is CASSLHLQGGEQFF.

The sample holds a few counts of this clonotype. The V and J genes are TRBV6-6 and TRBJ2-7, with unresolved D. Per germline, CDR1 MNHNY and CDR2 SVGAGI (reference sequence). V gave up 6 bases and J gave up 7 bases, with 19 bases separating them. The CDR3 runs to 14 residues. As DNA, the CDR3 is TGTGCCAGCAGCTGGGCCCCTGACTCCACGGAGCAGTACTTC. This encodes CASSWAPDSTEQYF.

The CDR3 bases are TGTGCCAGCAGCTACTACCGACAGGGTTCTGGAAACACCATATATTTT. Translated: CASSYYRQGSGNTIYF. This chain connects TRBV7-9 to TRBJ1-3; 7 bases line up with TRBD1. V gave up 4 bases and J gave up 1 base; unmatched junction bases: 7. This CDR3 region has 16 residues. Per germline, CDR1 SEHNR and CDR2 FQNEAQ (reference sequence).

This clonotype was recorded many times. The genes are TRBV7-2 and TRBJ2-7; D may be TRBD1 or TRBD2 (5 bases each). Trimming stripped 2 bases from V and 2 bases from J, with 10 bases between. This CDR3 has 14 residues. Germline V gene lookup returns CDR1 SGHTA and CDR2 FQGNSA. Here the CDR3 reads CASSLMGPAYEQYF. The CDR3 coding sequence is TGTGCCAGCAGCTTAATGGGACCTGCCTACGAGCAGTACTTC.

This chain uses TRBV7-3 with TRBJ2-5; D uncertain. Germline CDR1 SGHTA, CDR2 FQGTGA. V lost 4 bases and J 4 bases, leaving 10 bases between the germline ends. This CDR3 spans 13 amino acids. In DNA, the CDR3 is TGTGCCAGCAGCTCACCACGAGCAGAGACCCAGTACTTC. It encodes CASSSPRAETQYF.

V and J are TRBV13 and TRBJ1-2, with 7 nucleotides matching TRBD1. CDR1 is PRHDT, CDR2 FYEKMQ, per germline (reference sequence). There are 17 residues in the CDR3. The J segment lost 3 bases and the V segment lost 4 bases, leaving 14 bases of the junction unmatched. The CDR3 is CASSSTQRQGADYGYTF. CDR3 nucleotides: TGTGCCAGCAGCTCCACCCAACGACAGGGAGCAGACTATGGCTACACCTTC.